One sample yielded the 20 T cell receptor beta chains listed below, sequenced in a study of regulatory T cells in long-lasting Graves disease. Investigators prepared the TCR beta libraries by applying iRepertoire HTBI primers and Arm-PCR of CDR3 regions. TCRdb analysed the multiplex PCR reads with MiXCR anew, one entry per CDR3 protein. The top ten clones hold 22% of a sample with hundreds of thousands of distinct CDR3 sequences, roughly a sixth of them seen once. Specified time point: newly diagnosed GD, antithyroid drugs for less than 3 months. PBMCs were the source of the RNA used for TCR sequencing. Sequencing used peripheral blood mononuclear cells (PBMCs), obtained at new diagnosis, from a patient treated with antithyroid drugs. The receptors originated from a female donor with Graves disease.

In regard to this clonotype: Since a much larger clone is just one base distant, this may be a read error. J is TRBJ2-4 and V is TRBV14, with D uncertain. This CDR3 spans 14 amino acids. CDR1 is SGHDN, CDR2 FVKESK, per germline. Trimming removed 1 base from V and 13 bases from J, with 17 bases in between. The CDR3 reads CASSQAGTYNEQYF. CDR3 sequence (DNA): TGTGCCAGCAGCCAAGCGGGCACCTACAATGAGCAGTACTTC.

This clonotype was seen many times. The chain combines TRBV6-1 with TRBJ1-2; TRBD1 might be the D (6 bases). V was shortened by 6 bases and J by 7 bases, with 21 bases between the two germline ends. Germline CDR1 MNHNS, CDR2 SASEGT. CDR3 length: 15 amino acids. CDR3 sequence reads: CASSPTGFVPGGYTF. The CDR3 region has the DNA TGTGCCAGCAGCCCAACAGGGTTTGTTCCTGGTGGCTACACCTTC.

This clonotype has a handful of counts. This chain uses TRBV15 with TRBJ2-1, with D possibly being TRBD2 (6 bases). The CDR3 loop spans 15 amino acids. Looked up from germline, CDR1 is LNHNV and CDR2 is YYDKDF (reference sequence). Trimming cost V 11 bases and J 1 base, with 18 bases left between them. CDR3: CASGVGASSYNEQFF. CDR3 bases: TGTGCCTCGGGGGTGGGAGCATCTTCCTACAATGAGCAGTTCTTC.

This clonotype was seen ten or more times. This rearrangement joins TRBV20-1 to TRBJ1-3; the match to TRBD1 covers 9 bases. The J segment lost 0 bases and the V segment lost 7 bases, leaving 7 bases of the junction unmatched. CDR3 length: 15 residues. CDR1 is DFQATT and CDR2 is SNEGSKA in the germline V gene (reference sequence). The CDR3 is CSVAGQGLSGNTIYF. The CDR3 DNA reads TGCAGTGTTGCGGGACAGGGACTCTCTGGAAACACCATATATTTT.

This clonotype was recorded at least ten times. This chain uses TRBV9 with TRBJ1-2; 10 bases fit TRBD1. In germline, CDR1 is SGDLS, CDR2 YYNGEE. This CDR3 is built from 19 residues. J was trimmed by 4 bases and V by 4 bases; bases with no gene match: 19. Here the CDR3 DNA reads TGTGCCAGCAGCCCCCGGGGACAGGGGATTTTTCGGTTTTTCTATGGCTACACCTTC. Translated: CASSPRGQGIFRFFYGYTF.

This clonotype was observed at least ten times. V and J are TRBV19 and TRBJ1-2; D is unclear. The CDR3 consists of 15 residues. Trimming removed 5 bases at V and 2 bases at J, with 15 bases between. CDR1 is LNHDA, CDR2 SQIVND, per germline (reference sequence). The CDR3 reads CASSPYPGSNYGYTF. CDR3 nucleotide sequence: TGTGCCAGTAGTCCCTATCCCGGGAGCAACTATGGCTACACCTTC.

At least ten counts were recorded for this clonotype. The rearrangement joins TRBV6-5 to TRBJ2-3, with TRBD1 as a possible D gene (5 bases). Germline V gene lookup returns CDR1 MNHEY and CDR2 SVGAGI. V was cut by 4 bases and J by 0 bases, with 17 bases left in between. The CDR3 runs to 17 residues. CDR3 sequence (DNA): TGTGCCAGCAGTTCCGACCTCAGGGTATTCAGCACAGATACGCAGTATTTT. Its protein is CASSSDLRVFSTDTQYF.

This clonotype came up many times. The chain couples TRBV7-3 to TRBJ2-3, with a weak D call TRBD2 (6 bases). The V and J ends lost 5 bases and 5 bases respectively, with 11 bases between them. This CDR3 is 13 amino acids long. Germline V gives CDR1 SGHTA, CDR2 FQGTGA. As DNA, the CDR3 is TGTGCCAGCAGCGGAGGGCAAGTAGATACGCAGTATTTT. Its protein is CASSGGQVDTQYF.

Many counts were recorded for this clonotype. The V gene is TRBV27, the J gene TRBJ2-3; D might be TRBD2 (6 bases). The CDR3 covers 17 residues. Between the trimmed V and J ends, which lost 5 bases and 2 bases, there was a span of 20 bases. The germline V gene has CDR1 MNHEY and CDR2 SMNVEV (reference sequence). As DNA, the CDR3 is TGTGCCAGCAGTCCGATCCACTTTAGCGGCGCCACAGATACGCAGTATTTT. It translates to CASSPIHFSGATDTQYF.

The table lists this clonotype with many counts. The chain employs TRBV2 and TRBJ2-7; D possibly uses TRBD1 or TRBD2 (6 bases each). This CDR3 is 18 amino acids long. The V and J ends lost 0 bases and 1 base respectively, with 19 bases between them. The germline V gene has CDR1 SNHLY and CDR2 FYNNEI. The CDR3 reads CASSEALTGAAVSYEQYF. The CDR3 DNA sequence: TGTGCCAGCAGTGAAGCGCTTACGGGGGCTGCGGTATCCTACGAGCAGTACTTC. Looking up the rest from reference TRBV2 and TRBJ2-7 gives the full variable domain: EPEVTQTPSHQVTQMGQEVILRCVPISNHLYFYWYRQILGQKVEFLVSFYNNEISEKSEIFDDQFSVERPDGSNFTLKIRSTKLEDSAMYFCASSEALTGAAVSYEQYFGPGTRLTVT.

This clonotype was found a few times. The chain has TRBV6-1 and TRBJ1-2, with D unresolved. Trimming cost V 6 bases and J 7 bases, with 15 bases left between them. The CDR3 is 13 amino acids. Germline CDR1 reads MNHNS; CDR2 reads SASEGT. The CDR3 is CASSVGTGTGYTF. DNA for the CDR3: TGTGCCAGCAGCGTCGGAACGGGTACTGGCTACACCTTC.

The V and J genes are TRBV27 and TRBJ1-2; 9 bases are shared with TRBD1. The germline V gene encodes CDR1 MNHEY and CDR2 SMNVEV (reference sequence). The CDR3 runs to 15 residues. J gave up 3 bases and V 6 bases, and 8 bases lay outside the gene matches. The CDR3 spells CASRGTGGRYYGYTF. The CDR3 nucleotides are TGTGCCAGCAGGGGCACAGGGGGCCGGTACTATGGCTACACCTTC.

This clonotype was counted ten times or more. The chain links TRBV7-7 to TRBJ1-1; 10 bases are a match to TRBD1. Unmatched junction bases numbered 8, after V lost 1 base and J lost 3 bases. The CDR3 is made up of 17 amino acids. Germline lookup yields CDR1 SSHAT and CDR2 FNYEAQ (reference sequence). The CDR3 nucleotides read TGTGCCAGCAGCTTAGGTGGGACAGGGGATGGGGACACTGAAGCTTTCTTT. Protein product: CASSLGGTGDGDTEAFF.

In this sample, this clonotype turned up many times. The gene calls are TRBV12-3 or TRBV12-4 and TRBJ2-6; no clear D gene. The CDR3 runs to 18 residues. V shed 6 bases and J shed 0 bases, with 18 bases lying between them. The CDR3 DNA is TGTGCCAGCAGCAACCCGCCCTACAGAGACTCTGGGGCCAACGTCCTGACTTTC. Amino acid sequence: CASSNPPYRDSGANVLTF.

A note on this clonotype: Just one base apart from a much larger clone, this may be a read error. The rearrangement uses TRBV6-2 or TRBV6-3 and TRBJ1-5, with 8 bases that match TRBD1. After removal of 8 bases from V and 8 bases from J, the junction contained 14 bases not matched to a gene. This CDR3 has 15 amino acids. Germline V lookup: CDR1 MNHEY, CDR2 SVGEGT. CDR3 in DNA: TGTGCCAGCTGTACTAATGACAGGGGCAGGGAGCCCCAGCATTTT. Translation gives CASCTNDRGREPQHF.

This clonotype has only one observation. The CDR3, as DNA: TGTGCCAGCAGCGTAGCCCCCGGGACAGGGGGAACCGAGCAGTACTTC. Translation: CASSVAPGTGGTEQYF. The V call is TRBV9, the J call TRBJ2-7; TRBD1 agrees at 11 bases. There are 16 residues in the CDR3. Germline-derived CDR1 and CDR2 are SGDLS and YYNGEE. J was trimmed by 6 bases and V by 0 bases; bases with no gene match: 8.

This clonotype was counted ten times or more. V gene TRBV7-9 combines with J gene TRBJ2-7; 9 nucleotides align to TRBD1. V shed 4 bases, J shed 4 bases, and the junction held 8 bases outside the gene matches. Germline CDR1 and CDR2: SEHNR and FQNEAQ (reference sequence). The CDR3 has 15 amino acids. DNA of the CDR3: TGTGCCAGCAGCTCACCCGGCGGACAGGGGTACGAGCAGTACTTC. Its translation is CASSSPGGQGYEQYF.

This rearrangement joins TRBV14 to TRBJ2-2; a weak D match, TRBD2 (5 bases). The V end was cut by 4 bases, the J end by 6 bases, with 9 bases between. The CDR3 spans 13 residues. CDR1 is SGHDN and CDR2 is FVKESK in the germline V gene. The CDR3 DNA reads TGTGCCAGCAGCCCGACCGGGGCCGGGGAGCTGTTTTTT. It encodes CASSPTGAGELFF.

This clonotype was observed many times. The chain combines TRBV12-3 or TRBV12-4 with TRBJ2-5; TRBD1 is a possible D gene (6 bases). The CDR3 covers 15 residues. Trimming took off 6 bases at V and 4 bases at J, with 18 bases between the two ends. The CDR3 DNA sequence: TGTGCCAGCAGCCCAGCCGGGACACAGGCAGAGACCCAGTACTTC. Residues: CASSPAGTQAETQYF.

This clonotype was recorded many times. The chain recombines TRBV9 with TRBJ1-2; 8 bases match TRBD1. This CDR3 spans 14 amino acids. The germline V gene encodes CDR1 SGDLS and CDR2 YYNGEE. V lost 3 bases to trimming and J lost 7 bases; unmatched junction nucleotides: 8. CDR3 residues: CASSARAGGGGYTF. The CDR3 DNA follows: TGTGCCAGCAGCGCCCGGGCAGGGGGCGGTGGCTACACCTTC.